The source of this T cell receptor beta chain is a study of shared clonotypes between healthy human individuals. With 3 bases removed from V and 0 bases from J, the gap between germline ends came to 8 bases. The CDR3 runs to 14 residues. The germline CDR1 and CDR2 sequences are SGHTA and FQGTGA. This table comes from immunoSEQ multiplex PCR, and its TCRdb copy is limited to in-frame clones, with some not included. The data hold roughly 1,000,000 clones, with about four fifths observed a single time. Sequencing input: memory CD4+ T cells from PBMCs. Stated subset: CD45RA-negative fraction. The sequence was collected from a man between 18 and 35 years old in good health. Some clones in this sample may be carry-over from other donors' samples. This chain joins TRBV7-3 and TRBJ2-5; perhaps TRBD2 as D (6 bases). CDR3 bases: TGTGCCAGCAGCTTTGGCGGGGACCAAGAGACCCAGTACTTC. It codes for CASSFGGDQETQYF.